This TCR beta chain stems from a study of cytotoxic CD8 clonotypes in ibrutinib-treated CLL. Study-wide results and caveats: Under treatment, the uncommon public clonotypes either contracted or remained stable.

Concerning this clone: Antigen unknown.

V lost 4 bases and J lost 0, with 16 bases in between. This CDR3 comprises 16 residues. The germline gives CDR1 SGHNT, CDR2 YYREEE (reference sequence). TCRdb keeps only in-frame clones here, not all; method: immunoSEQ multiplex PCR. The sample lists around 130,000 clones; approximately 80% were seen once. This receptor was obtained from a human donor with chronic lymphocytic leukemia. This sequence joins TRBV5-4 and TRBJ1-1; TRBD1 is a possible D gene (5 bases). The sequenced sample was PBMCs, obtained after 24 months of ibrutinib treatment. The CDR3 region is CASSLEGPRMNTEAFF. The CDR3 nucleotides are TGTGCCAGCAGCCTGGAGGGACCCAGAATGAACACTGAAGCTTTCTTT.